The clone carrying this TCR beta chain has a single count. This record comes from a study of CD8+ T cells in alopecia areata. Study as a whole: Treatment with tofacitinib (6 to 18 months) was followed by 6 months off drug.

Unmatched junction bases numbered 6, after V lost 6 bases and J lost 2 bases. Germline V gene data show CDR1 as LNHNV and CDR2 as YYDKDF (reference sequence). The CDR3 has 14 residues. cDNA prepared by RNA extraction and subsequent reverse transcription served as the template for sequencing. Clones were sequenced by immunoSEQ multiplex PCR, and TCRdb holds only the in-frame ones, with some missing. The sample lists roughly 250,000 clones, 67% occurring once. The receptor's source is a human donor with alopecia areata. The chain joins TRBV15 to TRBJ2-5; 7 bases are shared with TRBD1. The sample here was CD4+ T cells sorted from blood, taken at week 0. CDR3 in amino acids: CATSPGDSQETQYF. CDR3 DNA: TGTGCCACCAGTCCTGGGGACAGTCAAGAGACCCAGTACTTC.